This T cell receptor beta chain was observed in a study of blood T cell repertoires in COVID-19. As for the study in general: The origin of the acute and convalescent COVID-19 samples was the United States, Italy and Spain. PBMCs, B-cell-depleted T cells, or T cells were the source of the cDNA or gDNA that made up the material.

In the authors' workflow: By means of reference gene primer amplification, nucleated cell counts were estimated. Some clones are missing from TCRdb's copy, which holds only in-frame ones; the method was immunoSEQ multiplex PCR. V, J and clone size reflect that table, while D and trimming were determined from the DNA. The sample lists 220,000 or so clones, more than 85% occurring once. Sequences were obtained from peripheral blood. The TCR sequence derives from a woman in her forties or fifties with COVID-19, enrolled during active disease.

DNA for the CDR3: TGTGCCAGCAGCTTCACAGGCGGCTCCTACAATGAGCAGTTCTTC. Protein product: CASSFTGGSYNEQFF. This rearrangement joins TRBV13 to TRBJ2-1; possibly TRBD1 for D (5 bases). CDR1 is PRHDT, CDR2 FYEKMQ, per germline (reference sequence). The CDR3 loop spans 15 amino acids. With 3 bases removed from V and 0 bases from J, the gap between germline ends came to 9 bases.